The entry below gives a single T cell receptor beta chain sequence along with its context. Its specificity is unknown. Expansion with viral peptide pools was applied to antigen-specific CD4+ T cells by the ViraFEST assay prior to sequencing. The culture ran for roughly 10 days before CD4+ T cells were isolated. Having tested negative for nucleocapsid antibodies, the vaccine recipients showed no prior SARS-CoV-2 infection. A few million PBMC per well received approximately 9.4 IU/ml IL-2 and approximately 10 ug/ml peptides in culture. The assay was immunoSEQ multiplex PCR, and TCRdb's table has in-frame clones only and misses some. The table has about 11,000 clones, roughly 70% seen once. This specimen comes from a study of vaccination effects on CD4 cells after COVID-19. In the study overall: Vaccination of participants consisted of two doses of either the BNT162b2 or mRNA-1273 vaccine.

General study points: Substantial clonal contraction characterized both infection- and vaccine-induced clones late after vaccination.

CDR3 size: 14 residues. CDR1 is LNHDA, CDR2 SQIVND, per germline (reference sequence). With 9 bases clipped from V and 1 base from J, the junction kept 5 bases outside the gene matches. Sequencing was performed on CD4+ T cells from PBMCs cultured with HCoV-229E spike peptides, taken before COVID-19 vaccination. The chain carries TRBV19 and TRBJ2-2; 7 nucleotides match TRBD1. The clonotype comes from a human donor who received a COVID-19 vaccine. The CDR3 bases are TGTGCCAGCCTAAGGACAGGGAACACCGGGGAGCTGTTTTTT. Translated, it gives CASLRTGNTGELFF.